This T cell receptor (beta chain) is drawn from a study of vaccination and CD4 T cells after COVID-19. Points from the study as a whole: Sampling was limited to relatively few convalescent patients, with no early post-infection timepoints studied.

Trimming took off 1 base at V and 0 bases at J, with 8 bases between the two ends. Per germline, CDR1 SGHNT and CDR2 YYREEE (reference sequence). The CDR3 is 15 amino acids. Sample treatment: roughly 11-day PBMC culture with coronavirus spike peptide pools or control peptides (ViraFEST assay). Researchers used the Oncomine TCR Beta short-read assay to sequence DNA from cultured CD4+ T cells. MiXCR, applied by TCRdb to the PCR reads, yields one record per CDR3 protein. The table includes some 9,300 distinct CDR3 sequences, 45% to 50% detected once. To note about this clonotype: Its specificity is not known.

The sample was CD4+ T cells from blood, cultured in vitro. The chain is built from TRBV5-4 and TRBJ2-4; tentatively, D is TRBD2 (5 bases). This sequence was found in a human donor who had recovered from COVID-19. CDR3 coding DNA: TGTGCCAGCAGCTTGTTCGGGGTAGCCAAAAACATTCAGTACTTC. Translated: CASSLFGVAKNIQYF.